This T cell receptor (beta chain) was profiled in a study of blood T cell repertoires in COVID-19. As for the study in general: The samples span acute and convalescent COVID-19 from the United States, Italy and Spain. T cells, B-cell-depleted T cells, or PBMCs supplied cDNA or gDNA.

CDR3 size: 14 residues. Per germline, CDR1 SGHRS and CDR2 YFSETQ. V lost 2 bases to trimming and J lost 3 bases; unmatched junction nucleotides: 4. Under the authors' procedure: Reference gene primer amplification gave nucleated cell count estimates. Clones were read by immunoSEQ multiplex PCR, and TCRdb kept only the in-frame ones, dropping some. That table supplies the V and J calls and clone size; D and trimming were determined from the DNA. The sample has approximately 270,000 clones, around 85% seen once; the top ten hold about 9%. This clone was observed a handful of times. The receptor was derived from an elderly man with acute or convalescent COVID-19. The J gene is TRBJ2-7, the V gene TRBV5-1; 8 nucleotides line up with TRBD2. Sequences were obtained from peripheral blood. The CDR3 reads CASSFVAGGYEQYF. As DNA, the CDR3 is TGCGCCAGCAGCTTCGTCGCGGGGGGCTACGAGCAGTACTTC.